This T cell receptor beta chain was documented in a study of shared clonotypes between healthy human individuals. Libraries were prepared by immunoSEQ multiplex PCR; TCRdb keeps only in-frame clonotypes and omits some of them. The sample has about 500,000 clones, approximately 77% seen once. V lost 3 bases, J lost 6 bases, and 12 bases lay in between. This CDR3 comprises 13 residues. The germline gives CDR1 MNHEY, CDR2 SMNVEV (reference sequence). The clonotype comes from a woman aged 40 to 49 in good health. Some clones in this sample may be carry-over from other donors' samples. The sample taken for sequencing was PBMCs. The rearrangement links TRBV27 to TRBJ2-7; D is ambiguous. Here the CDR3 reads CASSFERMGEQYF. The CDR3 DNA is TGTGCCAGCAGTTTTGAACGGATGGGCGAGCAGTACTTC.